Below, 8 T cell receptor beta chains from the same sample are listed, as sequenced in a study of T cell repertoires in cytomegalovirus infection. Their antigens are not known. Each CDR3 protein is one row after TCRdb ran MiXCR on the reads. The profile shows some 920,000 distinct CDR3 sequences, about 33% of them singletons. Sequencing used cultured CD8+ T cells from PBMCs, obtained from culture after CMV antigen stimulation. These TCRs come from a human donor in good health (CMV status not recorded). Some clones in this sample may be carry-over from other donors' samples.

This clonotype has a handful of counts. The chain is built from TRBV20-1 and TRBJ1-2; 11 nucleotides align to TRBD1. Germline lookup yields CDR1 DFQATT and CDR2 SNEGSKA (reference sequence). J was trimmed by 4 bases and V by 0 bases; bases with no gene match: 4. The CDR3 has 15 residues. The CDR3 nucleotides are TGCAGTGCTAGAGAGCGGGGACAGGGGGTCTATGGCTACACCTTC. Translation gives CSARERGQGVYGYTF.

The chain recombines TRBV11-2 with TRBJ2-1, with 7 bases lining up with TRBD2. V shed 4 bases, J shed 1 base, and the junction held 4 bases outside the gene matches. CDR1 and CDR2 (germline): SGHAT, FQNNGV. The CDR3 contains 15 residues. The CDR3 DNA follows: TGTGCCAGCAGCTCCCGGGGGGAATCCTACAATGAGCAGTTCTTC. This gives the protein CASSSRGESYNEQFF.

This clonotype has just a few counts. The chain uses TRBV24-1 and TRBJ2-3, with a weak D call TRBD1 (6 bases). Germline CDR1 is KGHDR and CDR2 is SFDVKD. There are 16 residues in the CDR3. Trimming took 2 bases from V and 2 from J, leaving 13 bases between them. The CDR3 spells CATSDSGHSFTDTQYF. The CDR3 DNA sequence: TGTGCCACCAGTGATTCGGGACACTCTTTCACAGATACGCAGTATTTT.

The chain links TRBV6-1 to TRBJ2-5; D possibly corresponds to TRBD2 (6 bases). The CDR3 is 14 amino acids. Looked up from germline, CDR1 is MNHNS and CDR2 is SASEGT. V lost 1 base to trimming and J lost 5 bases, with 11 bases between them. CDR3 amino acids: CASSEVSSEETQYF. The CDR3 DNA follows: TGTGCCAGCAGTGAAGTCTCTAGCGAGGAGACCCAGTACTTC.

This clonotype was counted between two and nine times. The chain is built from TRBV27 and TRBJ2-7; TRBD1 agrees at 8 bases. Trimming took 8 bases from V and 2 from J; bases not matched to a gene: 8. This CDR3 contains 14 residues. Germline assignment: CDR1 MNHEY and CDR2 SMNVEV (reference sequence). The CDR3 coding sequence is TGTGCCAGCGGCCGGACAGGGCTAACCTACGAGCAGTACTTC. Translated, it gives CASGRTGLTYEQYF.

This chain links TRBV6-1 with TRBJ2-1; tentatively, D is TRBD2 (5 bases). Germline values: CDR1 MNHNS, CDR2 SASEGT. V dropped 3 bases and J dropped 10 bases, with 13 bases sitting between them. This CDR3 region has 13 residues. The CDR3 is CASSETGGLEQFF. For the CDR3, the DNA is TGTGCCAGCAGTGAGACGGGCGGGCTAGAGCAGTTCTTC.

This chain links TRBV7-2 with TRBJ2-2; the match to TRBD2 covers 9 bases. The CDR3 spans 16 residues. V was clipped by 3 bases and J by 5 bases; unmatched bases: 7. CDR1 and CDR2 from the germline V gene are SGHTA and FQGNSA. This CDR3 is CASSFLTSGDTGELFF. CDR3 nucleotides: TGTGCCAGCAGCTTTTTGACTAGCGGAGATACCGGGGAGCTGTTTTTT.

This clonotype was seen ten or more times. CDR3 nucleotide sequence: TGTGCCAGCAGCCCCCGTGCGTCAGGGTTTGAGGAAAAACTGTTTTTT. Translation: CASSPRASGFEEKLFF. V is TRBV7-4 and J is TRBJ1-4, with a tentative D call TRBD1 (5 bases). Trimming shortened V by 5 bases and J by 8 bases, and 21 bases separated the two germline ends. The CDR3 length is 16 residues. Germline V CDR1 and CDR2: SGHVT, SQSDAQ.